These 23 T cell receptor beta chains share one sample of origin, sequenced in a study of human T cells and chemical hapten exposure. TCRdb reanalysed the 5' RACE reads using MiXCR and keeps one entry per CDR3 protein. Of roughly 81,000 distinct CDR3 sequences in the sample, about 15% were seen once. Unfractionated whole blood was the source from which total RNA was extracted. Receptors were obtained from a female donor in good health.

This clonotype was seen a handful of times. In DNA form, the CDR3 reads TGTGCCAGCAGCTTAGATATGGGAGGCTATGGCTACACCTTC. Translating it yields CASSLDMGGYGYTF. The J gene is TRBJ1-2, the V gene TRBV7-2; D is ambiguous. The ends were cut back, 1 base at V and 4 bases at J, with 10 bases in the middle. From germline, CDR1 is SGHTA and CDR2 FQGNSA. CDR3 length: 14 residues.

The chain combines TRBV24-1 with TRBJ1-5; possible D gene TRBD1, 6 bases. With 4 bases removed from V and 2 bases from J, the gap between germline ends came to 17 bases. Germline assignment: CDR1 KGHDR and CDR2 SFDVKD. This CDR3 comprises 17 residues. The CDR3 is CATSDPWGAECNQPQHF. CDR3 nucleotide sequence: TGTGCCACCAGTGACCCCTGGGGGGCGGAATGCAATCAGCCCCAGCATTTT.

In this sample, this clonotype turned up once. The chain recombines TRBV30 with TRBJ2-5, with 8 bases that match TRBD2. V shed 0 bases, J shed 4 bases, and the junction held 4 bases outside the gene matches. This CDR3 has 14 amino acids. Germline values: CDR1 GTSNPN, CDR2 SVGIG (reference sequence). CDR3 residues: CAWSVRAGAETQYF. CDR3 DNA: TGTGCCTGGAGTGTACGAGCGGGAGCAGAGACCCAGTACTTC.

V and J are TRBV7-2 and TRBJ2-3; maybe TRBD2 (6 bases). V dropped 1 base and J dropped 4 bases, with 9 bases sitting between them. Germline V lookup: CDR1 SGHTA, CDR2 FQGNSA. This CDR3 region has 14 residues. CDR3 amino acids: CASSLVAAADTQYF. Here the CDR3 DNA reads TGTGCCAGCAGCTTAGTAGCGGCCGCAGATACGCAGTATTTT.

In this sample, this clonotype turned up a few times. This CDR3 is CASSQAPRQRKAFF. The CDR3 region has the DNA TGTGCCAGCAGCCAAGCCCCCCGCCAGAGAAAAGCTTTCTTT. This chain uses TRBV14 with TRBJ1-1; D unclear. The germline gives CDR1 SGHDN, CDR2 FVKESK. This CDR3 spans 14 amino acids. V was cut by 1 base and J by 9 bases, with 15 bases left in between.

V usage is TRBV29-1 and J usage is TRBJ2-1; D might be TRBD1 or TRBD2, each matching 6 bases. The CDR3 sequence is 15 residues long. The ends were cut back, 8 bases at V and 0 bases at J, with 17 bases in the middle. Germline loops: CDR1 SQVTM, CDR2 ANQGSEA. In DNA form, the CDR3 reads TGCAGCTCCCGGGAGAGGGGGAGCTCCTACAATGAGCAGTTCTTC. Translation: CSSRERGSSYNEQFF.

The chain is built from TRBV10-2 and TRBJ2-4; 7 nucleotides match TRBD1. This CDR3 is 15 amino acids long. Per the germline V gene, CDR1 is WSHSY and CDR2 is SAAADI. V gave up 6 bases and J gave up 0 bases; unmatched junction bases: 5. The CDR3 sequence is CASRSTGEAKNIQYF. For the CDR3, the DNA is TGCGCCAGCAGAAGTACAGGGGAAGCCAAAAACATTCAGTACTTC.

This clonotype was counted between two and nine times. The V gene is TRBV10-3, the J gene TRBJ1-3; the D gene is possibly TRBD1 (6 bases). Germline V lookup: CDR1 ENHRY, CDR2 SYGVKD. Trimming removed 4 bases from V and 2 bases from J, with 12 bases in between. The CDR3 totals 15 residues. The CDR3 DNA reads TGTGCCATCAGTGCCCTAGGACAGACTGGAAACACCATATATTTT. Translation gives CAISALGQTGNTIYF.

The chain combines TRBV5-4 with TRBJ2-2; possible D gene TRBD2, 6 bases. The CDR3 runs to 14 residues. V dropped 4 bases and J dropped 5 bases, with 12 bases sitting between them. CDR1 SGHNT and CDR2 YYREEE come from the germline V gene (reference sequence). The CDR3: CASSRGTETGELFF. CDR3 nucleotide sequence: TGTGCCAGCAGCCGCGGGACTGAGACCGGGGAGCTGTTTTTT.

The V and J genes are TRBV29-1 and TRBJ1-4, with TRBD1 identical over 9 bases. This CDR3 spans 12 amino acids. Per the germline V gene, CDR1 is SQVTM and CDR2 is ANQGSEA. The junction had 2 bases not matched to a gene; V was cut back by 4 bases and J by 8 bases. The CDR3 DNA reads TGCAGCGTTGCAGGGACAGGGGAAAAACTGTTTTTT. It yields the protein CSVAGTGEKLFF.

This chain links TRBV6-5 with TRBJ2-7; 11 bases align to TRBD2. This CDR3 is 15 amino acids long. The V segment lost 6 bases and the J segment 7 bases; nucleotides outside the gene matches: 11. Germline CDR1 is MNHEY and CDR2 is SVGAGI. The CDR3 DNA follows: TGTGCCAGCAGCCTTAGCGGGGGGGCCGGAGGGGAGCAGTACTTC. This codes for CASSLSGGAGGEQYF.

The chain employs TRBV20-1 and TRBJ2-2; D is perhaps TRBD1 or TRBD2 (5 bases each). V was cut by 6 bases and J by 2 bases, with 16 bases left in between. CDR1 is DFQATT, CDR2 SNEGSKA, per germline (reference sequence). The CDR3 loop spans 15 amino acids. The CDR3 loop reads CSAGRDLGNTGELFF. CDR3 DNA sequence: TGCAGTGCGGGCCGGGACCTGGGCAACACCGGGGAGCTGTTTTTT.

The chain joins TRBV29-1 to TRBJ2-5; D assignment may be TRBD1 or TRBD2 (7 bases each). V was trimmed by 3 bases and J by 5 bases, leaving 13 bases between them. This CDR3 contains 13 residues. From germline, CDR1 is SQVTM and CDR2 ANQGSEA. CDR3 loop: CSVENRGGETQYF. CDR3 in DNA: TGCAGCGTTGAGAACAGGGGAGGGGAGACCCAGTACTTC.

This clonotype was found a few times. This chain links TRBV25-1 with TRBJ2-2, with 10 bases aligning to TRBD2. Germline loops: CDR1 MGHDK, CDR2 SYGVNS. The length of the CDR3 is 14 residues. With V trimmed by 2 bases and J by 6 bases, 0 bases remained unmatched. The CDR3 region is CASSESGRAGELFF. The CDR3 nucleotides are TGTGCCAGCAGTGAAAGCGGGAGGGCCGGGGAGCTGTTTTTT.

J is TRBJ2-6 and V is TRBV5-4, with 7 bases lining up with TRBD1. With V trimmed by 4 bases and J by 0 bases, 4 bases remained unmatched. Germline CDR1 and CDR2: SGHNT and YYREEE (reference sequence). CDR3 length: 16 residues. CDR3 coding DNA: TGTGCCAGCAGCCCGGGACAGCCCTCTGGGGCCAACGTCCTGACTTTC. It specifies CASSPGQPSGANVLTF.

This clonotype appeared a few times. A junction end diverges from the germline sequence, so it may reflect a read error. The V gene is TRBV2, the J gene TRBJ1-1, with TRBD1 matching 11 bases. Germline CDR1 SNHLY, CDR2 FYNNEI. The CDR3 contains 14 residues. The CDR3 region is CTSKGTGGKTEAFF. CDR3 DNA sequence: TGTACCAGCAAAGGGACAGGGGGAAAAACTGAAGCTTTCTTT.

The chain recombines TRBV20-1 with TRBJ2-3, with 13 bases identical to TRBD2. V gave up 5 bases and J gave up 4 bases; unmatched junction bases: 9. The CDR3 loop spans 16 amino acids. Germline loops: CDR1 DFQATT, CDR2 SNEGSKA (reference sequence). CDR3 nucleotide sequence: TGCAGTGCTGCCGAACTAGCGGGAGGGCGCGCAGATACGCAGTATTTT. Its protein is CSAAELAGGRADTQYF.

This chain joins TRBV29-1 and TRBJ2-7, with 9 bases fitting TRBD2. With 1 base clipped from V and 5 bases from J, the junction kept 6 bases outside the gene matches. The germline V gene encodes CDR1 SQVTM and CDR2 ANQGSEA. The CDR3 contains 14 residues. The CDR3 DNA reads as TGCAGCGTTGAAGTGGCGGGAGGGATCCACGAGCAGTACTTC. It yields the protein CSVEVAGGIHEQYF.

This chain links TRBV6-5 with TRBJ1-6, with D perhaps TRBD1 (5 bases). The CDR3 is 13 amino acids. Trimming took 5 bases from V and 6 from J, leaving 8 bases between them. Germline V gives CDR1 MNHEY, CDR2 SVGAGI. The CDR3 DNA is TGTGCCAGCAGTCGGGGGACTAATTCACCCCTCCACTTT. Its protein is CASSRGTNSPLHF.

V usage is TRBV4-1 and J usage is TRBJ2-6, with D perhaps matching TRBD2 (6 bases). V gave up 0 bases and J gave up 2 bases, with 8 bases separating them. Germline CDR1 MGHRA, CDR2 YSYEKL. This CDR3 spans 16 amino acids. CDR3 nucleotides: TGCGCCAGCAGCCAAGATGGAGGGACTGGGGCCAACGTCCTGACTTTC. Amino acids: CASSQDGGTGANVLTF.

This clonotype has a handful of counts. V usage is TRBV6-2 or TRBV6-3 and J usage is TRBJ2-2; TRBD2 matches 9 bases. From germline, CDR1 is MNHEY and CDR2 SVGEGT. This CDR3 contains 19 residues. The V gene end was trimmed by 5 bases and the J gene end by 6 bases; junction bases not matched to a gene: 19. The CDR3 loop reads CASSPGYISGGPFSGELFF. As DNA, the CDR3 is TGTGCCAGCAGTCCAGGCTACATCAGCGGGGGGCCGTTTTCCGGGGAGCTGTTTTTT.

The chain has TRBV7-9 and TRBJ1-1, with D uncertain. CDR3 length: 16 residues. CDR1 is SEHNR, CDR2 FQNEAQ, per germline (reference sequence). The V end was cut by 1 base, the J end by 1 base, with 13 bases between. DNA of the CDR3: TGTGCCAGCAGCTTAGTCCCGACGGGGTCGAACACTGAAGCTTTCTTT. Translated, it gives CASSLVPTGSNTEAFF.

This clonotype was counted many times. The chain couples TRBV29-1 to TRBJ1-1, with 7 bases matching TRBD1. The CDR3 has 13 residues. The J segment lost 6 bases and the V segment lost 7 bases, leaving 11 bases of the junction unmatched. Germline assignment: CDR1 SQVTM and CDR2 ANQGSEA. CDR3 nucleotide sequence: TGCAGCGGACAGGGTTTGTGGGAGGCTGAAGCTTTCTTT. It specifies CSGQGLWEAEAFF. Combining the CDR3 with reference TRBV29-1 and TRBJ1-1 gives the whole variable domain SAVISQKPSRDICQRGTSLTIQCQVDSQVTMMFWYRQQPGQSLTLIATANQGSEATYESGFVIDKFPISRPNLTFSTLTVSNMSPEDSSIYLCSGQGLWEAEAFFGQGTRLTVV.